This note documents a single T cell receptor (beta chain) sequence. What it binds is not known. The sample is drawn from a study of T cells in Graves' hyperthyroidism and ophthalmopathy. Lactation, pregnancy, other autoimmune disease or uncontrolled infection led to exclusion of patients. Clinical symptoms, serum thyroxine, TRAb, thyroid ultrasound and orbital computed tomography informed diagnoses. TCR beta CDR3 sequences were amplified from RNA transcripts. In the first-round RT-PCR of the TCR CDR3, the HTBI primer set was used. TCRdb reprocessed the multiplex PCR reads via MiXCR and lists one record per CDR3 protein. The repertoire holds hundreds of thousands of distinct CDR3 sequences, with 40% to 55% as singletons. General study points: Model output signaled ophthalmopathy a median roughly 6.1 months ahead of onset.

In germline, CDR1 is MNHEY, CDR2 SVGAGI. There are 17 residues in the CDR3. V lost 0 bases to trimming and J lost 0 bases; unmatched junction nucleotides: 4. This receptor was obtained from an adult man with Graves' disease, either hyperthyroidism or ophthalmopathy (not recorded which). The sequenced material came from peripheral blood or thyroid tissue (not recorded which). The chain joins TRBV6-5 to TRBJ2-7; 11 bases agree with TRBD2. CDR3 protein: CASSYSTGLAVSYEQYF. As DNA, the CDR3 is TGTGCCAGCAGTTACTCAACGGGACTAGCGGTCTCCTACGAGCAGTACTTC.